The T cell receptor beta chain under discussion was sequenced for a study of blood T cell repertoires in COVID-19. Libraries were prepared by immunoSEQ multiplex PCR; TCRdb keeps only in-frame clonotypes and omits some of them. There are over 150,000 clones in the sample; roughly 86% occur only once, and 5.5% to 8% lies in the top ten. The germline V gene has CDR1 MNHEY and CDR2 SMNVEV (reference sequence). V was cut by 3 bases and J by 4 bases, with 15 bases left in between. The CDR3 extends over 15 amino acids. The rearrangement uses TRBV27 and TRBJ1-2, with D perhaps TRBD1 (5 bases). The receptor was isolated from a man in his fifties with active or convalescent COVID-19. Material for sequencing was peripheral blood. The CDR3, as DNA: TGTGCCAGCAGTTTTGTGGGGCAAAACGCCTATGGCTACACCTTC. Encoded protein: CASSFVGQNAYGYTF.